This T cell receptor beta chain was documented in a study of Graves' ophthalmopathy and Graves' hyperthyroidism. The ends were cut back, 2 bases at V and 2 bases at J, with 10 bases in the middle. CDR1 is LGHDT, CDR2 YNNKEL, per germline (reference sequence). This CDR3 has 15 amino acids. RNA served as the template for amplifying TCR beta CDR3 regions. The first-round RT-PCR employed HTBI primers together with the Qiagen OneStep RT-PCR kit. A multiplex PCR was then performed as the second round. TCRdb re-analysed the multiplex PCR reads in MiXCR, keeping a single row per CDR3 protein. Of hundreds of thousands of distinct CDR3 sequences listed, about 16% are singletons.

V usage is TRBV3-1 and J usage is TRBJ1-5; D gene uncertain. The specimen was peripheral blood. This receptor was taken from a woman under 30 with stable Graves' hyperthyroidism. CDR3 loop: CASSQNIVRNQPQHF. DNA of the CDR3: TGTGCCAGCAGCCAAAATATTGTGCGCAATCAGCCCCAGCATTTT.